The 29 T cell receptor beta chains reported below all come from one sample, sequenced in a study of blood T cell repertoires in COVID-19. Libraries were prepared by immunoSEQ multiplex PCR; TCRdb keeps only in-frame clonotypes and omits some of them. Here the sample spans 15,000 to 20,000 clones, 65% to 90% being singletons. Specimen: peripheral blood. These TCRs come from an elderly man with acute or convalescent COVID-19.

This chain joins TRBV11-3 and TRBJ2-5; weak D call: TRBD2 (7 bases). This CDR3 spans 15 amino acids. Per the germline V gene, CDR1 is SGHNT and CDR2 is YENEEA. Trimming left V 5 bases short and J 1 base short, with 14 bases between. The CDR3 DNA reads as TGTGCCAGCAGCAAAACGGGGGGCCTCCAAGAGACCCAGTACTTC. Protein product: CASSKTGGLQETQYF. Based on the CDR3 plus reference TRBV11-3 and TRBJ2-5, the full variable domain is EAGVVQSPRYKIIEKKQPVAFWCNPISGHNTLYWYLQNLGQGPELLIRYENEEAVDDSQLPKDRFSAERLKGVDSTLKIQPAELGDSAVYLCASSKTGGLQETQYFGPGTRLLVL.

V usage is TRBV28 and J usage is TRBJ1-5; D uncertain. Trimming took off 5 bases at V and 9 bases at J, with 11 bases between the two ends. Per germline, CDR1 MDHEN and CDR2 SYDVKM. This CDR3 region has 12 residues. CDR3 DNA sequence: TGTGCCAGCAGTGCCCCCCGCGGGCCCCAGCATTTT. This translates into CASSAPRGPQHF.

The chain recombines TRBV28 with TRBJ2-3, with D possibly matching TRBD1 (6 bases). Germline-derived CDR1 and CDR2 are MDHEN and SYDVKM. V was clipped by 4 bases and J by 6 bases, with 14 bases between them. This CDR3 spans 14 amino acids. The CDR3 region has the DNA TGTGCCAGCAGTTCCTCCGGCAGGGGTGATACGCAGTATTTT. Protein sequence: CASSSSGRGDTQYF.

V usage is TRBV7-2 and J usage is TRBJ1-1; D is uncertain. This CDR3 has 13 amino acids. Trimming left V 5 bases short and J 7 bases short, with 14 bases between. Germline CDR1 SGHTA, CDR2 FQGNSA. This chain's CDR3 is CASSGVRGGEAFF. CDR3 coding DNA: TGTGCCAGCAGCGGAGTTCGAGGTGGTGAAGCTTTCTTT. The whole variable domain, filled in from reference TRBV7-2 and TRBJ1-1, reads GAGVSQSPSNKVTEKGKDVELRCDPISGHTALYWYRQSLGQGLEFLIYFQGNSAPDKSGLPSDRFSAERTGGSVSTLTIQRTQQEDSAVYLCASSGVRGGEAFFGQGTRLTVV.

This clone was seen only once. V is TRBV18 and J is TRBJ1-2, with D possibly matching TRBD1 (5 bases). The CDR3 covers 14 residues. Germline V gene data show CDR1 as KGHSH and CDR2 as LQKENI. Trimming removed 5 bases at V and 6 bases at J, with 16 bases between. The CDR3 loop reads CASSETRGFDGYTF. The CDR3 nucleotides read TGTGCCAGCTCAGAGACCCGGGGGTTCGATGGCTACACCTTC.

The rearrangement links TRBV28 to TRBJ1-4; 11 bases map to TRBD1. The CDR3 loop spans 16 amino acids. Trimming cost V 6 bases and J 7 bases; bases outside gene matches: 10. In germline, CDR1 is MDHEN, CDR2 SYDVKM. The CDR3, as DNA: TGTGCCAGCAGAACACCAGGGACAGGGGGAGGTGAAAAACTGTTTTTT. Residues: CASRTPGTGGGEKLFF. Full variable domain (missing parts from reference TRBV28 and TRBJ1-4): DVKVTQSSRYLVKRTGEKVFLECVQDMDHENMFWYRQDPGLGLRLIYFSYDVKMKEKGDIPEGYSVSREKKERFSLILESASTNQTSMYLCASRTPGTGGGEKLFFGSGTQLSVL.

The V gene is TRBV7-9, the J gene TRBJ2-1, with 7 nucleotides matching TRBD1. Germline CDR1 reads SEHNR; CDR2 reads FQNEAQ (reference sequence). The CDR3 length is 12 residues. V lost 5 bases to trimming and J lost 8 bases; unmatched junction nucleotides: 3. CDR3 protein: CASSRDSDEQFF. The CDR3 DNA reads as TGTGCCAGCAGCCGGGACAGTGATGAGCAGTTCTTC.

The V call is TRBV4-2, the J call TRBJ2-2; 8 nucleotides line up with TRBD2. Germline CDR1 LGHNA, CDR2 YNFKEQ. The CDR3 is 16 residues long. The ends lost 1 base at V and 3 bases at J; junction bases unmatched: 4. CDR3: CASSQGERGYTGELFF. The DNA of the CDR3 is TGTGCCAGCAGCCAAGGGGAGCGGGGGTACACCGGGGAGCTGTTTTTT.

This clone has a single count. V is TRBV7-2 and J is TRBJ2-1; TRBD2 matches at 9 bases. CDR3 length equals 15 residues. The V gene end was trimmed by 2 bases and the J gene end by 8 bases; junction bases not matched to a gene: 7. The germline V gene has CDR1 SGHTA and CDR2 FQGNSA. The CDR3 loop is CASSLSRGGPHEQFF. Written as DNA, the CDR3 is TGTGCCAGCAGCTTATCGCGGGGGGGCCCCCATGAGCAGTTCTTC.

The chain carries TRBV15 and TRBJ2-7; 11 bases match TRBD1. J gave up 4 bases and V 5 bases, and 4 bases lay outside the gene matches. CDR3 length equals 14 residues. Germline V gene data show CDR1 as LNHNV and CDR2 as YYDKDF (reference sequence). The DNA of the CDR3 is TGTGCCACCAGCGGTTGGGACAGGGGGTACGAGCAGTACTTC. Its protein is CATSGWDRGYEQYF. Full variable domain (rest looked up from reference TRBV15 and TRBJ2-7): DAMVIQNPRYQVTQFGKPVTLSCSQTLNHNVMYWYQQKSSQAPKLLFHYYDKDFNNEADTPDNFQSRRPNTSFCFLDIRSPGLGDTAMYLCATSGWDRGYEQYFGPGTRLTVT.

The gene calls are TRBV6-5 and TRBJ2-2; D unclear. V was clipped by 7 bases and J by 4 bases, with 10 bases between them. The CDR3 sequence is 13 residues long. Germline values: CDR1 MNHEY, CDR2 SVGAGI. CDR3 region: CASTREATGELFF. CDR3 nucleotide sequence: TGTGCCAGCACCCGAGAGGCCACCGGGGAGCTGTTTTTT.

This clone was found once. The rearrangement uses TRBV28 and TRBJ2-1, with D possibly matching TRBD2 (6 bases). Trimming took 5 bases from V and 8 from J, leaving 13 bases between them. The CDR3 has 13 amino acids. Looked up from germline, CDR1 is MDHEN and CDR2 is SYDVKM. Written as DNA, the CDR3 is TGTGCCAGCAGTATTGATTGGGGGGATGAGCAGTTCTTC. This translates into CASSIDWGDEQFF.

V usage is TRBV7-9 and J usage is TRBJ1-1; a possible D gene is TRBD1 (6 bases). Trimming took off 4 bases at V and 4 bases at J, with 16 bases between the two ends. Germline CDR1 and CDR2: SEHNR and FQNEAQ (reference sequence). CDR3 length: 15 amino acids. The CDR3: CASSSNSQGSTEAFF. For the CDR3, the DNA is TGTGCCAGCAGCTCCAACTCACAGGGAAGCACTGAAGCTTTCTTT.

The chain employs TRBV19 and TRBJ2-3; the D is unclear. Germline CDR1 reads LNHDA; CDR2 reads SQIVND (reference sequence). V shed 3 bases and J shed 4 bases, with 11 bases lying between them. The CDR3 has 14 amino acids. The CDR3 is CASSIRHVADTQYF. The CDR3 bases are TGTGCCAGTAGTATCCGACACGTGGCAGATACGCAGTATTTT. The complete variable domain, with remaining parts taken from reference TRBV19 and TRBJ2-3, reads DGGITQSPKYLFRKEGQNVTLSCEQNLNHDAMYWYRQDPGQGLRLIYYSQIVNDFQKGDIAEGYSVSREKKESFPLTVTSAQKNPTAFYLCASSIRHVADTQYFGPGTRLTVL.

This clone has just a few counts. The chain combines TRBV19 with TRBJ1-1; D possibly corresponds to TRBD1 (5 bases). Germline CDR1 LNHDA, CDR2 SQIVND (reference sequence). The CDR3 runs 12 residues. V lost 4 bases, J lost 9 bases, and 12 bases lay in between. The CDR3 DNA reads TGTGCCAGTAGTAAGGAGGGGAGGCAAGCTTTCTTT. This encodes CASSKEGRQAFF.

The chain is built from TRBV5-1 and TRBJ2-3; 13 nucleotides line up with TRBD2. Germline-derived CDR1 and CDR2 are SGHRS and YFSETQ. This CDR3 spans 17 amino acids. The ends lost 3 bases at V and 4 bases at J; junction bases unmatched: 8. CDR3 in amino acids: CASSWPEGLAGPDTQYF. The CDR3 DNA sequence: TGCGCCAGCAGCTGGCCGGAGGGACTAGCGGGGCCAGATACGCAGTATTTT.

V is TRBV6-2 or TRBV6-3 and J is TRBJ2-3; 11 positions agree with TRBD2. V was pared by 1 base and J by 3 bases, with 0 bases of the junction left unmatched. Germline CDR1 reads MNHEY; CDR2 reads SVGEGT. The CDR3 is made up of 15 amino acids. The CDR3 DNA is TGTGCCAGCAGTTACTGGACTAGCGGGACAGATACGCAGTATTTT. Amino acids: CASSYWTSGTDTQYF.

The chain joins TRBV28 to TRBJ1-2; unclear D gene. This CDR3 spans 15 amino acids. Trimming removed 5 bases from V and 8 bases from J, with 21 bases in between. From germline, CDR1 is MDHEN and CDR2 SYDVKM. CDR3 bases: TGTGCCAGCAGTACGGGGAGTCAGATTTATGGCGGCTACACCTTC. Encoded protein: CASSTGSQIYGGYTF.

In the case of this clone: The CDR3 does not close with the conserved phenylalanine or tryptophan, likely indicating a read error. Because the CDR3's place on the DNA is in doubt, the DNA is left out and the CDR3 is given as listed by TCRdb. This rearrangement joins TRBV6-4 to TRBJ2-7; the table names TRBD2, a call not compared with the DNA. Germline lookup yields CDR1 MRHNA and CDR2 SNTAGT. The CDR3 is 13 residues long, ends included. The CDR3 sequence is CASSVHGLAGGFC.

The chain recombines TRBV19 with TRBJ1-5; TRBD1 might be the D (5 bases). The CDR3 is made up of 15 amino acids. The V gene lost 5 bases and the J gene lost 4 bases, with 15 bases spanning the gap. In germline, CDR1 is LNHDA, CDR2 SQIVND (reference sequence). The chain's CDR3 is CASSPQAGRNQPQHF. The CDR3 coding sequence is TGTGCCAGTAGTCCCCAGGCAGGGCGGAATCAGCCCCAGCATTTT.

The chain combines TRBV18 with TRBJ1-1; possibly TRBD1 for D (5 bases). The CDR3 runs 12 residues. V lost 8 bases to trimming and J lost 3 bases, with 10 bases between them. Germline V gives CDR1 KGHSH, CDR2 LQKENI. CDR3 in DNA: TGTGCCAGCCGGGTAGGGGACACTGAAGCTTTCTTT. Amino acids: CASRVGDTEAFF.

This clone was detected a few times. The V and J genes are TRBV27 and TRBJ1-1; 8 bases map to TRBD1. Germline V CDR1 and CDR2: MNHEY, SMNVEV (reference sequence). The CDR3 length is 17 residues. Losses at the gene ends were 0 bases for V and 10 bases for J; bases not matched to a gene: 16. The CDR3 protein is CASSLSGVPTGDLRAFF. In nucleotides, the CDR3 is TGTGCCAGCAGTTTATCCGGGGTACCGACAGGGGATTTGAGAGCTTTCTTT.

J is TRBJ1-1 and V is TRBV7-5; the table gives TRBD1 as D, unverified against the DNA. TRBV7-5 is tagged as a pseudogene. The CDR3 consists of 18 residues. The CDR3 DNA is TGTGCCAGAAGCTTTAGTTCGGACAGGGGGGGGTTTAACACTGAAGCTTTCTTT. Amino acid sequence: CARSFSSDRGGFNTEAFF.

The chain employs TRBV5-1 and TRBJ1-5; 7 bases are a match to TRBD1. The germline V gene has CDR1 SGHRS and CDR2 YFSETQ. The CDR3 length is 15 residues. With 3 bases clipped from V and 1 base from J, the junction kept 4 bases outside the gene matches. This chain's CDR3 is CASSYTGESNQPQHF. CDR3 nucleotide sequence: TGCGCCAGCAGCTATACAGGGGAAAGCAATCAGCCCCAGCATTTT.

The chain uses TRBV19 and TRBJ2-3, with D possibly TRBD2 on 5 matching bases. The germline V and J ends were trimmed by 9 bases and 1 base, with 11 bases remaining between them. The CDR3 has 13 amino acids. The germline CDR1 and CDR2 sequences are LNHDA and SQIVND (reference sequence). The CDR3 DNA follows: TGTGCCAGCCGTCCAGCGGGCACAGATACGCAGTATTTT. It encodes CASRPAGTDTQYF.

The chain links TRBV19 to TRBJ1-5; no clear D gene. Trimming cost V 6 bases and J 5 bases, with 8 bases left between them. The CDR3 contains 12 residues. The germline V gene has CDR1 LNHDA and CDR2 SQIVND (reference sequence). CDR3: CASSPADQPQHF. CDR3 coding DNA: TGTGCCAGTAGCCCGGCGGATCAGCCCCAGCATTTT.

The chain joins TRBV6-2 or TRBV6-3 to TRBJ2-7, with 10 positions matching TRBD2. J gave up 6 bases and V 5 bases, and 10 bases lay outside the gene matches. Looked up from germline, CDR1 is MNHEY and CDR2 is SVGEGT. CDR3 length equals 15 residues. The CDR3 loop is CASSPPLAGASEQYF. In nucleotides, the CDR3 is TGTGCCAGCAGTCCCCCCCTAGCGGGGGCTAGCGAGCAGTACTTC.

V and J are TRBV5-1 and TRBJ2-7; D may be TRBD2 (6 bases). There are 14 residues in the CDR3. V lost 1 base, J lost 3 bases, and 11 bases lay in between. Germline assignment: CDR1 SGHRS and CDR2 YFSETQ. CDR3 region: CASSLTGDNYEQYF. CDR3 bases: TGCGCCAGCAGCTTGACGGGAGACAACTACGAGCAGTACTTC.

This rearrangement joins TRBV28 to TRBJ1-5, with 9 bases identical to TRBD1. Per the germline V gene, CDR1 is MDHEN and CDR2 is SYDVKM. The ends lost 2 bases at V and 4 bases at J; junction bases unmatched: 3. The CDR3 has 15 residues. The CDR3, as DNA: TGTGCCAGCAGTTTAAACAGGGGGCCTAATCAGCCCCAGCATTTT. Translated: CASSLNRGPNQPQHF. The complete variable domain, with remaining parts taken from reference TRBV28 and TRBJ1-5, reads DVKVTQSSRYLVKRTGEKVFLECVQDMDHENMFWYRQDPGLGLRLIYFSYDVKMKEKGDIPEGYSVSREKKERFSLILESASTNQTSMYLCASSLNRGPNQPQHFGDGTRLSIL.